This T cell receptor beta chain was sequenced in a study of T cell responses to AZD1222 COVID-19 vaccine. In the study overall: Second doses that came at about 4 or about 12 weeks were put together.

Some clones are missing from TCRdb's copy, which holds only in-frame ones; the method was immunoSEQ multiplex PCR. The sample has under 150,000 clones; 90% to 95% are singletons. Whole-study results and caveats: Clonal diversity was possibly underestimated; the donors were predominantly white British and more often female. There were repertoire samples only from the period after the peak T cell response. Once two AZD1222 doses were given, Spike-specific TCR breadth and depth went up.

CDR1 LGHNA and CDR2 YSLEER come from the germline V gene. The CDR3 length is 14 residues. Trimming shortened V by 0 bases and J by 2 bases, and 7 bases separated the two germline ends. As to this clone: The antigen remains unidentified.

The chain carries TRBV4-3 and TRBJ2-5; D is ambiguous. The sample in question was peripheral blood, obtained on day 0 of AZD1222 vaccination. The sequence was obtained from an adult in good health. The CDR3 nucleotides are TGCGCCAGCAGCCAAGATCGGCGACAAGAGACCCAGTACTTC. Protein sequence: CASSQDRRQETQYF.